Described below is a single TCR beta chain sequence and its context. The data derive from a study of blood T cell repertoires in COVID-19. The wider study: Acute and convalescent COVID-19 samples came from the United States, Italy and Spain. PBMCs, B-cell-depleted T cells, or T cells were the source of the cDNA or gDNA that made up the material.

This CDR3 spans 16 amino acids. With 4 bases removed from V and 3 bases from J, the gap between germline ends came to 17 bases. Germline lookup yields CDR1 SGHRS and CDR2 YFSETQ. In the original processing: Quantification of nucleated cells was approximated via reference gene primer amplification. Libraries were prepared by immunoSEQ multiplex PCR; TCRdb keeps only in-frame clonotypes and omits some of them. That table is the source of V, J and clone size, and D and trimming were worked out from the DNA. The sample holds over 70,000 clones, roughly 72% seen once. Sequencing input: peripheral blood. The TCR originated in a man between 65 and 80 years old with acute or convalescent COVID-19. V gene TRBV5-1 combines with J gene TRBJ1-5; a weak D match, TRBD1 (5 bases). This CDR3 is CASSREGPGDNQPQHF. Here the CDR3 DNA reads TGCGCCAGCAGCCGGGAGGGACCGGGTGACAATCAGCCCCAGCATTTT.